The 27 T cell receptor beta chains below all came from one sample that was sequenced in a study of blood T cell repertoires in COVID-19. Data came from immunoSEQ multiplex PCR; TCRdb stores just in-frame clones and leaves some out. The sample has approximately 470,000 clones, 87% seen once. The source material was PBMCs or T cells enriched from blood (not recorded which). Every receptor here comes from a woman aged 18-29 years who had recovered from COVID-19.

The DNA of the CDR3 is TGTGCTAGTGGTTTGGTAGTGGGGCGAAATGGAAACACCATATATTTT. It is translated as CASGLVVGRNGNTIYF. The chain is built from TRBV12-5 and TRBJ1-3; D might be TRBD1 (5 bases). Germline CDR1 LGHNT, CDR2 FRNRAP. The CDR3 has 16 residues. Trimming stripped 0 bases from V and 3 bases from J, with 12 bases between.

The chain recombines TRBV6-5 with TRBJ1-6; tentative D call: TRBD1 (5 bases). This CDR3 spans 14 amino acids. Germline-derived CDR1 and CDR2 are MNHEY and SVGAGI. With 2 bases removed from V and 6 bases from J, the gap between germline ends came to 8 bases. CDR3 sequence (DNA): TGTGCCAGCAGTTACACGACAGCTAATTCACCCCTCCACTTT. Its protein is CASSYTTANSPLHF.

The chain has TRBV3-1 (or the pseudogene TRBV3-2) and TRBJ1-6, with 11 nucleotides matching TRBD1. Trimming cost V 4 bases and J 7 bases; bases outside gene matches: 6. Germline CDR1 reads LGHDT; CDR2 reads YNNKEL (reference sequence). The CDR3 runs to 16 residues. This CDR3 reads CASSPEGQGENSPLHF. CDR3 DNA: TGTGCCAGCAGCCCTGAGGGACAGGGGGAAAATTCACCCCTCCACTTT.

V is TRBV2 and J is TRBJ2-1, with 7 bases lining up with TRBD2. There are 14 residues in the CDR3. V lost 4 bases and J lost 9; bases outside the gene matches: 9. Looked up from germline, CDR1 is SNHLY and CDR2 is FYNNEI. CDR3 DNA sequence: TGTGCCAGCAGTGTCGGGGGGAGGGGATTTGAGCAGTTCTTC. This translates into CASSVGGRGFEQFF.

About this clone itself: The junction shows a germline mismatch at one end, possibly a read error. The chain is built from TRBV10-2 and TRBJ2-7; D gene ambiguous. CDR1 is WSHSY, CDR2 SAAADI, per germline. The CDR3 contains 11 residues. CDR3 residues: CASSGGYGQYF. The CDR3 DNA reads TGCGCCAGCAGTGGAGGCTACGGGCAGTACTTC.

The chain joins TRBV10-1 to TRBJ1-2; D not certain. Deletions cut 8 bases from V and 0 bases from J, with 10 bases between. The germline CDR1 and CDR2 sequences are WNHNN and SYGVQD (reference sequence). This CDR3 has 13 residues. The CDR3 reads CASSRGPNYGYTF. For the CDR3, the DNA is TGCGCCAGCTCCCGGGGTCCTAACTATGGCTACACCTTC.

The rearrangement links TRBV10-2 to TRBJ2-7; possibly TRBD1 for D (6 bases). Germline V CDR1 and CDR2: WSHSY, SAAADI. The V and J ends lost 4 bases and 2 bases respectively, with 9 bases between them. The CDR3 covers 13 residues. The CDR3, as DNA: TGCGCCAGCAGTGCGACAGGAGCCTACGAGCAGTACTTC. Its translation is CASSATGAYEQYF.

The chain links TRBV2 to TRBJ1-6, with TRBD1 identical over 9 bases. Germline CDR1 and CDR2: SNHLY and FYNNEI. CDR3 length equals 14 residues. V lost 2 bases to trimming and J lost 10 bases; unmatched junction nucleotides: 3. In nucleotides, the CDR3 is TGTGCCAGCAGTGAAACAGGGGGCGAATCACCCCTCCACTTT. Protein product: CASSETGGESPLHF. Drawing the rest from reference TRBV2 and TRBJ1-6, the complete variable domain is EPEVTQTPSHQVTQMGQEVILRCVPISNHLYFYWYRQILGQKVEFLVSFYNNEISEKSEIFDDQFSVERPDGSNFTLKIRSTKLEDSAMYFCASSETGGESPLHFGNGTRLTVT.

The chain joins TRBV7-9 to TRBJ2-4; 8 bases match TRBD2. Germline assignment: CDR1 SEHNR and CDR2 FQNEAQ (reference sequence). This CDR3 comprises 18 residues. V trimming: 5 bases; J trimming: 0 bases; junction bases outside the gene matches: 12. The CDR3 here is CASSPRGGAMEAKNIQYF. CDR3 nucleotides: TGTGCCAGCAGCCCTCGGGGGGGGGCGATGGAAGCCAAAAACATTCAGTACTTC.

The chain uses TRBV5-6 and TRBJ2-7; 10 bases fit TRBD1. CDR1 is SGHDT and CDR2 is YYEEEE in the germline V gene. With V trimmed by 1 base and J by 5 bases, 3 bases remained unmatched. The CDR3 sequence is 14 residues long. For the CDR3, the DNA is TGTGCCAGCAGCTTGATAGACAGGGGGCACGAGCAGTACTTC. Protein product: CASSLIDRGHEQYF.

DNA for the CDR3: TGCGCCAGCAGAAGAGGGGGCGGCGTCGAAGATACGCAGTATTTT. Protein product: CASRRGGGVEDTQYF. The V and J genes are TRBV5-1 and TRBJ2-3, with TRBD1 identical over 7 bases. The V gene's germline CDR1 is SGHRS and CDR2 YFSETQ. The ends lost 5 bases at V and 5 bases at J; junction bases unmatched: 11. This CDR3 has 15 amino acids. Drawing the rest from reference TRBV5-1 and TRBJ2-3, the complete variable domain is KAGVTQTPRYLIKTRGQQVTLSCSPISGHRSVSWYQQTPGQGLQFLFEYFSETQRNKGNFPGRFSGRQFSNSRSEMNVSTLELGDSALYLCASRRGGGVEDTQYFGPGTRLTVL.

Notes on this clone: Additional DNA sequences in this sample encode the identical CDR3. The V gene is TRBV5-1, the J gene TRBJ1-2; 7 nucleotides align to TRBD1. J lost 8 bases, V lost 3 bases, and 4 bases had no gene match. Germline CDR1 reads SGHRS; CDR2 reads YFSETQ. This CDR3 is built from 12 residues. The chain's CDR3 is CASSSQGVGYTF. CDR3 DNA: TGCGCCAGCAGCTCGCAGGGGGTCGGCTACACCTTC.

This clone has only one observation. The rearrangement uses TRBV5-1 and TRBJ2-7; TRBD1 agrees at 8 bases. Germline V CDR1 and CDR2: SGHRS, YFSETQ. Trimming cost V 4 bases and J 5 bases; bases outside gene matches: 11. This CDR3 comprises 15 residues. The CDR3 DNA follows: TGCGCCAGCAGCCCCCCCTCAGGGGGCGACGACGAGCAGTACTTC. It encodes CASSPPSGGDDEQYF. The full variable domain, rest sourced from reference TRBV5-1 and TRBJ2-7, is KAGVTQTPRYLIKTRGQQVTLSCSPISGHRSVSWYQQTPGQGLQFLFEYFSETQRNKGNFPGRFSGRQFSNSRSEMNVSTLELGDSALYLCASSPPSGGDDEQYFGPGTRLTVT.

This chain links TRBV19 with TRBJ2-2; D gene unclear. The CDR3 consists of 13 residues. CDR1 and CDR2 from the germline V gene are LNHDA and SQIVND (reference sequence). V was shortened by 2 bases and J by 6 bases, with 7 bases between the two germline ends. For the CDR3, the DNA is TGTGCCAGTAGTATAACTCACCCCGGGGAGCTGTTTTTT. Protein: CASSITHPGELFF.

The chain recombines TRBV3-1 (or the pseudogene TRBV3-2) with TRBJ1-2; 9 nucleotides align to TRBD1. The length of the CDR3 is 17 residues. The germline V gene has CDR1 LGHDT and CDR2 YNNKEL (reference sequence). V lost 4 bases, J lost 7 bases, and 16 bases stayed unmatched. In DNA, the CDR3 is TGTGCCAGCAGCCCGCGATCTTTACAGGGGGCAGCGGGTGGCTACACCTTC. Residues: CASSPRSLQGAAGGYTF.

This chain joins TRBV7-8 and TRBJ1-1; TRBD1 matches 7 bases. CDR1 is SGHVS and CDR2 is FQNEAQ in the germline V gene. J was trimmed by 8 bases and V by 3 bases; bases with no gene match: 6. The CDR3 extends over 13 amino acids. The CDR3 reads CASSLARTGEAFF. The CDR3 DNA reads as TGTGCCAGCAGCTTGGCAAGGACAGGAGAAGCTTTCTTT.

The CDR3 DNA is TGTGCCAGCAGCTTAGAGGAGGGCGCCGGGGAGCTGTTTTTT. It specifies CASSLEEGAGELFF. The rearrangement links TRBV11-3 to TRBJ2-2; D is possibly TRBD2 (6 bases). Germline loops: CDR1 SGHNT, CDR2 YENEEA. V lost 0 bases and J 6 bases, leaving 8 bases between the germline ends. The CDR3 length is 14 residues. The full variable domain, rest sourced from reference TRBV11-3 and TRBJ2-2, is EAGVVQSPRYKIIEKKQPVAFWCNPISGHNTLYWYLQNLGQGPELLIRYENEEAVDDSQLPKDRFSAERLKGVDSTLKIQPAELGDSAVYLCASSLEEGAGELFFGEGSRLTVL.

The chain recombines TRBV2 with TRBJ1-3; perhaps TRBD1 as D (6 bases). This CDR3 is 14 amino acids long. V lost 2 bases and J 2 bases, leaving 7 bases between the germline ends. Germline loops: CDR1 SNHLY, CDR2 FYNNEI. The CDR3 DNA reads as TGTGCCAGCAGTGAAAGGACAGCTGGAAACACCATATATTTT. Translating it yields CASSERTAGNTIYF.

V is TRBV12-5 and J is TRBJ2-7; tentative D call: TRBD2 (6 bases). V lost 6 bases, J lost 7 bases, and 22 bases lay in between. Germline CDR1 LGHNT, CDR2 FRNRAP. CDR3 length: 15 residues. The CDR3 nucleotides are TGTGCTAGTGGCCCTGGCTTTCAGCTGGAGGGTGAGCAGTACTTC. Amino acids: CASGPGFQLEGEQYF. Filled out from reference TRBV12-5 and TRBJ2-7, the complete variable domain reads DARVTQTPRHKVTEMGQEVTMRCQPILGHNTVFWYRQTMMQGLELLAYFRNRAPLDDSGMPKDRFSAEMPDATLATLKIQPSEPRDSAVYFCASGPGFQLEGEQYFGPGTRLTVT.

The chain joins TRBV5-1 to TRBJ1-1, with D possibly being TRBD1 (6 bases). Looked up from germline, CDR1 is SGHRS and CDR2 is YFSETQ. V lost 4 bases and J 5 bases, leaving 18 bases between the germline ends. The CDR3 is 15 amino acids. CDR3 residues: CASSAFTGKGTEAFF. The CDR3, as DNA: TGCGCCAGCAGCGCATTTACAGGGAAGGGAACTGAAGCTTTCTTT.

The chain couples TRBV5-1 to TRBJ2-3; 10 bases align to TRBD2. Germline assignment: CDR1 SGHRS and CDR2 YFSETQ. Losses at the gene ends were 0 bases for V and 4 bases for J; bases not matched to a gene: 8. The CDR3 covers 17 residues. CDR3 in DNA: TGCGCCAGCAGCTTGGTATCTAGCGGGGGTCAATCAGATACGCAGTATTTT. It specifies CASSLVSSGGQSDTQYF.

The CDR3 coding sequence is TGTGCCAGCAGCTCGACTACAGGGGGAGAGGGAACAGATACGCAGTATTTT. This gives the protein CASSSTTGGEGTDTQYF. This sequence joins TRBV7-9 and TRBJ2-3, with 8 bases aligning to TRBD1. This CDR3 is built from 17 residues. Germline assignment: CDR1 SEHNR and CDR2 FQNEAQ (reference sequence). After removal of 4 bases from V and 3 bases from J, the junction contained 12 bases not matched to a gene.

The V and J genes are TRBV30 and TRBJ1-3; 7 bases agree with TRBD1. The J segment lost 4 bases and the V segment lost 3 bases, leaving 3 bases of the junction unmatched. CDR1 and CDR2 (germline): GTSNPN, SVGIG (reference sequence). The CDR3 spans 13 residues. The CDR3 DNA reads as TGTGCCTGGAGCGACAGGGCGGGAAACACCATATATTTT. Protein product: CAWSDRAGNTIYF.

This clone was recorded a few times. V usage is TRBV10-3 and J usage is TRBJ1-2, with D unresolved. CDR1 ENHRY and CDR2 SYGVKD come from the germline V gene. CDR3 length: 13 amino acids. With 6 bases removed from V and 13 bases from J, the gap between germline ends came to 21 bases. The CDR3 reads CAISGEKRPIGTF. For the CDR3, the DNA is TGTGCCATCAGCGGCGAAAAGCGTCCCATCGGCACCTTC.

This clone was picked up many times. V is TRBV6-5 and J is TRBJ2-7; 10 positions match TRBD2. CDR1 is MNHEY and CDR2 is SVGAGI in the germline V gene. This CDR3 region has 15 residues. Trimming cost V 4 bases and J 2 bases; bases outside gene matches: 5. The CDR3 DNA reads as TGTGCCAGCAGTTCTAGCGGGGGAAGCCCCTACGAGCAGTACTTC. Translating it yields CASSSSGGSPYEQYF.

The chain is built from TRBV3-1 (or the pseudogene TRBV3-2) and TRBJ2-7; 7 bases match TRBD2. CDR1 is LGHDT and CDR2 is YNNKEL in the germline V gene (reference sequence). J lost 5 bases, V lost 1 base, and 11 bases had no gene match. The CDR3 extends over 16 amino acids. The CDR3 DNA reads as TGTGCCAGCAGCCAAGTAGGCGGGGGATTTAACAACGAGCAGTACTTC. Encoded protein: CASSQVGGGFNNEQYF.

The chain employs TRBV5-1 and TRBJ1-3; D uncertain. This CDR3 has 15 amino acids. The V end was cut by 4 bases, the J end by 1 base, with 12 bases between. CDR1 is SGHRS, CDR2 YFSETQ, per germline. The CDR3 nucleotides read TGCGCCAGCAGCCCAGCGACGGTTTCTGGAAACACCATATATTTT. Translating it yields CASSPATVSGNTIYF.